Listed below are T cell receptor beta chains from one sample, sequenced in a study of blood T cell repertoires in COVID-19. Repertoires were generated with immunoSEQ multiplex PCR, while TCRdb's copy carries only in-frame clones and drops some. Altogether around 78,000 clones are present, about nine tenths being singletons, with the ten largest covering about 25%. The sequencing input was peripheral blood. The receptors derive from a man aged 50 to 59 with active or convalescent COVID-19. Both conserved end residues are part of each CDR3. D genes are given only for firm matches. Only part of the rows carry a size: once, few, many, or a class if the clone is expanded.

clone_size d_call j_call v_call cdr3_aa cdr3_nt
NA TRBD1 TRBJ2-7 TRBV7-2 CASSNGQGAYEQYF TGTGCCAGCAGCAATGGACAGGGGGCCTACGAGCAGTACTTC
NA TRBD2 TRBJ2-1 TRBV11-2 CASSTYGGASEQFF TGTGCCAGCAGCACCTACGGGGGGGCGAGCGAGCAGTTCTTC
NA NA TRBJ1-1 TRBV19 CASIGGGAMNTEAFF TGTGCCAGTATAGGCGGTGGGGCTATGAACACTGAAGCTTTCTTT
NA TRBD2 TRBJ2-3 TRBV9 CASSVVSSGRGLDDTQYF TGTGCCAGCAGCGTAGTGTCTAGCGGGAGAGGTTTAGATGATACGCAGTATTTT
NA NA TRBJ2-1 TRBV15 CATSVVRSYNEQFF TGTGCCACCAGCGTTGTGCGAAGCTACAATGAGCAGTTCTTC
few NA TRBJ1-2 TRBV6-5 CASRIQGGYGYTF TGTGCCAGCAGGATTCAGGGTGGCTATGGCTACACCTTC
once NA TRBJ2-6 TRBV12-5 CASGLVHGSGANVLTF TGTGCTAGTGGTTTGGTACATGGCTCTGGGGCCAACGTCCTGACTTTC
NA NA TRBJ2-2 TRBV5-8 CASSSLYGAVNTGELFF TGTGCCAGCAGCTCACTTTATGGAGCGGTGAACACCGGGGAGCTGTTTTTT
NA TRBD1 TRBJ2-1 TRBV11-2 CASSPGQGAVNEQFF TGTGCCAGCAGCCCGGGACAGGGGGCAGTCAATGAGCAGTTCTTC
NA TRBD2 TRBJ2-3 TRBV24-1 CATSDRRGGTRVVDTQYF TGTGCCACCAGTGATCGCCGGGGGGGGACAAGGGTGGTAGATACGCAGTATTTT
once TRBD1 TRBJ2-1 TRBV24-1 CATQKTGTYNEQFF TGTGCCACCCAGAAGACAGGGACATACAATGAGCAGTTCTTC
NA NA TRBJ1-5 TRBV19 CASSISVFHGGTGINQPQHF TGTGCCAGTAGTATTTCTGTTTTTCACGGGGGGACCGGAATCAATCAGCCCCAGCATTTT
once TRBD2 TRBJ2-5 TRBV19 CASSKREGPETQYF TGTGCCAGTAGTAAGCGGGAGGGCCCAGAGACCCAGTACTTC
NA TRBD2 TRBJ2-3 TRBV7-9 CASSATSGRSSSTDTQYF TGTGCCAGCAGCGCCACTAGCGGGAGGTCGTCTAGCACAGATACGCAGTATTTT
NA TRBD1 TRBJ2-5 TRBV19 CAVRDREVETQYF TGTGCCGTCCGGGACAGGGAGGTGGAGACCCAGTACTTC
NA NA TRBJ1-4 TRBV19 CATTRVGGTNEKLFF TGTGCCACCACTAGGGTCGGAGGAACTAATGAAAAACTGTTTTTT
NA TRBD1 TRBJ1-3 TRBV9 CVPGQESSGNTIYF TGTGTTCCGGGACAGGAGAGCTCTGGAAACACCATATATTTT
NA TRBD1 TRBJ1-1 TRBV7-8 CASSLSGGTEAFF TGTGCCAGCAGCCTCTCAGGGGGCACTGAAGCTTTCTTT
NA NA TRBJ1-1 TRBV2 CASGANTEAFF TGTGCCAGCGGGGCGAACACTGAAGCTTTCTTT
NA TRBD2 TRBJ2-3 TRBV14 CASSHGTSGSTDTQYF TGTGCCAGCAGCCATGGGACTAGCGGGAGCACAGATACGCAGTATTTT